The rows below give T cell receptor beta chains drawn from one sample of a study of blood T cell repertoires in COVID-19. Data came from immunoSEQ multiplex PCR; TCRdb stores just in-frame clones and leaves some out. The sample includes some 150,000 clones, roughly 90% seen only once; the top ten take 0.9% to 0.95%. Sequencing was carried out using peripheral blood. The source is a woman aged 45-59 years with acute or convalescent COVID-19. Each CDR3 is given with its conserved first and last residue. A D gene is named only where the DNA matches it firmly. Clone sizes are given selectively: once, few, many, or a class where the clone is expanded.

j_call | v_call | clone_size | d_call | cdr3_length | cdr3_aa | cdr3_nt
TRBJ2-5 | TRBV29-1 | once | TRBD1 | 14 | CSVGRDRAGETQYF | TGCAGCGTTGGCCGGGACAGGGCGGGAGAGACCCAGTACTTC
TRBJ1-4 | TRBV11-2 | . | . | 16 | CASSLGRGSSNEKLFF | TGTGCCAGCAGCTTAGGGCGGGGGAGTAGTAATGAAAAACTGTTTTTT
TRBJ2-6 | TRBV30 | few | TRBD2 | 17 | CAWKRLALTSGANVLTF | TGTGCCTGGAAAAGACTAGCGCTCACCTCTGGGGCCAACGTCCTGACTTTC
TRBJ2-1 | TRBV10-3 | few | . | 11 | CAITTGNEQFF | TGTGCCATAACCACAGGGAATGAGCAGTTCTTC
TRBJ1-5 | TRBV5-1 | . | TRBD1 | 14 | CASSPTGINQPQHF | TGCGCCAGCAGCCCGACAGGGATCAATCAGCCCCAGCATTTT
TRBJ2-7 | TRBV14 | . | . | 16 | CASSQDPGTLSYEQYF | TGTGCCAGCAGCCAAGATCCGGGAACCCTCTCTTACGAGCAGTACTTC
TRBJ1-3 | TRBV18 | . | . | 18 | CASSPLPGRGGDRNTIYF | TGTGCCAGCTCACCACTCCCGGGCAGGGGAGGGGACAGAAACACCATATATTTT
TRBJ2-7 | TRBV11-1 | . | . | 14 | CASSFFSGPYEQYF | TGTGCCAGCAGCTTTTTTAGCGGCCCCTACGAGCAGTACTTC
TRBJ2-2 | TRBV19 | . | . | 14 | CASSIDLDSGELFF | TGTGCCAGTAGTATAGATCTGGACTCCGGGGAGCTGTTTTTT
TRBJ1-1 | TRBV7-9 | . | . | 13 | CASSSGRNTEAFF | TGTGCCAGCAGCAGTGGCAGGAACACTGAAGCTTTCTTT
TRBJ2-5 | TRBV5-1 | . | . | 12 | CASSYSSETQYF | TGCGCCAGCAGCTACAGCTCGGAGACCCAGTACTTC
TRBJ2-7 | TRBV2 | . | . | 13 | CASGGVFSYEQYF | TGTGCCAGCGGAGGAGTTTTCTCCTACGAGCAGTACTTC
TRBJ2-1 | TRBV7-6 | few | TRBD2 | 16 | CASSWKAGGPSNEQFF | TGTGCCAGCAGCTGGAAAGCGGGGGGGCCGTCCAATGAGCAGTTCTTC
TRBJ2-5 | TRBV12-5 | . | . | 14 | CASGQEGLGETQYF | TGTGCTAGTGGTCAAGAGGGACTGGGAGAGACCCAGTACTTC
TRBJ1-2 | TRBV7-9 | . | . | 15 | CASSLRSEQGDGYTF | TGTGCCAGCAGCTTAAGGTCTGAACAGGGAGATGGCTACACCTTC
TRBJ2-1 | TRBV2 | . | TRBD2 | 13 | CARGGIYGDEQFF | TGTGCCAGGGGGGGGATCTACGGCGATGAGCAGTTCTTC